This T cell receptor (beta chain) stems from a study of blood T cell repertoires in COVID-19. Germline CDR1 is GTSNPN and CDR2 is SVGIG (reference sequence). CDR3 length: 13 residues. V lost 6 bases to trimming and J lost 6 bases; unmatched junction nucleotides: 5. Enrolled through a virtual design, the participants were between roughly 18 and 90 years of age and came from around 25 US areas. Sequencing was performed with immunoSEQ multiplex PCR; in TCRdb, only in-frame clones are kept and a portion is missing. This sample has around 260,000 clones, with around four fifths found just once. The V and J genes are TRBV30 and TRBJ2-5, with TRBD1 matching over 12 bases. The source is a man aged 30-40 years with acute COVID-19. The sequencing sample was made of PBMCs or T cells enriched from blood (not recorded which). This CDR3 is CACSGQGAKTQYF. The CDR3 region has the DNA TGTGCCTGCTCGGGACAGGGGGCGAAGACCCAGTACTTC.